This T cell receptor (beta chain) was sequenced in a study of T cell responses to AZD1222 COVID-19 vaccine (dated by TCRdb to the early 2020s). Background on the whole study: AZD1222 recipients given second doses at about 4 weeks or at about 12 weeks were pooled, since spike-specific TCR depth and breadth were not found to differ between the two schedules. A total of just over 230 trial participants underwent TCR sequencing, of whom about 210 had received two doses of AZD1222 and some 25 had received two doses of the MenACWY control vaccine. Trial participants were enrolled into age subgroups of 18-55, 56-69 and 70-plus years, which contained 148, 28 and 57 TCR-sequenced participants, respectively. The investigation overall reported the following: Vaccine-associated CD4 TCRs spanned the whole spike protein, with dominant responses in regions 160-218 and 743-854. The 56-69-year group was small, and its depth increase did not reach significance, likely because of low power. No day 14 peak-response samples were available, so repertoires were characterized only after the peak T cell response. Participants were mostly white British and included more females than males, and it was suggested by the authors that clonal diversity may have been underestimated. After two AZD1222 doses, spike-specific TCR breadth and depth were significantly higher than at day 0 and than in MenACWY recipients. Epitopes outside the regions mutated in the B.1.351 and B.1.1.7 variants were reportedly recognized by nearly half of the unique spike-specific TCRs. Conclusions about previously exposed vaccinees were limited because only six AZD1222 recipients were SARS-CoV-2 seropositive at baseline.

As concerns this clone: Which antigen it targets is not known. Qualities for individual bases were not recorded, and no much larger clone is one base off.

According to the study, the label for this sample's time point signals: baseline before first vaccination. The vaccinee samples were drawn from two UK trials, COV001 and COV002, one of which was a single-blind randomized controlled phase 2/3 trial testing AZD1222 (ChAdOx1 nCoV-19) in healthy adults. For TCRbeta chain sequencing, PBMC samples from trial participants were taken at day 0 and at day 28 after the second dose. The CDR3 regions of human TCRbeta chains were subjected to immunosequencing. The source study handled its data this way. TCRs in the repertoires were compared against a reference library of SARS-CoV-2-specific TCRs that had been generated with the MIRA antigen-specificity platform. Breadth meant the fraction of unique TCRs that were SARS-CoV-2-associated, whereas depth meant the fraction of total T cells that were SARS-CoV-2-associated. Each spike-specific TCR was assigned to its reactive spike region and to a CD4 or CD8 class using the MIRA data. Log10-transformed breadth and depth values were compared by one-way ANOVA with Sidak's multiple comparisons tests. TCRdb mirrors the immuneACCESS table, restricted to in-frame sequences. Some clones are absent from its copies; in checked studies, under half trace to an unresolved V gene, and the reason for the others is unknown. D and trimming were read from the DNA, whereas the V and J calls and clone size are those reported in that table. For this sample there are 95,000 or so clones; roughly 90% appear just once. The top ten constitute roughly 2.8% of the sample.

This receptor was obtained from an adult in good health. The sequenced sample was peripheral blood, obtained on day 0 of AZD1222 vaccination.

CDR3 protein: CASSRRTGYEQYF. The DNA sequence follows: TGTGCCAGTAGTAGGCGGACAGGCTACGAGCAGTACTTC. The sequence is built from TRBV19 and TRBJ2-7, and TRBD1 matches 7 of the central bases. There are 13 amino acids in the CDR3, from cysteine to phenylalanine inclusive. Only CDR3 DNA is held: 39 bases, read in frame from base 1. V is trimmed back by 4 bases and J by 3 bases, and the junction contains 3 bases that no gene match accounts for. As encoded in the germline V gene (reference sequence), CDR1 is LNHDA while CDR2 is SQIVND. Supplemented by the reference TRBV19 and TRBJ2-7 proteins around the CDR3, the complete variable domain is DGGITQSPKYLFRKEGQNVTLSCEQNLNHDAMYWYRQDPGQGLRLIYYSQIVNDFQKGDIAEGYSVSREKKESFPLTVTSAQKNPTAFYLCASSRRTGYEQYFGPGTRLTVT.